This passage covers 10 T cell receptor beta chains from one sample sequenced in a study of T cells after yellow fever vaccination. In TCRdb, the 5' RACE reads were re-called with MiXCR into one record per CDR3 protein. This sample yields under 30,000 distinct CDR3 sequences, of which under 6% are seen a single time; about two fifths belongs to the top ten. The starting material was CD8+ T cells sorted from PBMCs, obtained 10 days after the yellow fever booster vaccination. Receptors were obtained from a man aged 25-45 years who received the YFV17D yellow fever vaccine.

There are many counts of this clonotype. V and J are TRBV12-3 or TRBV12-4 and TRBJ2-1; D is uncertain. The CDR3 is made up of 12 amino acids. V was cut by 3 bases and J by 8 bases, with 8 bases left in between. The CDR3 region is CASSFQGYEQFF. CDR3 nucleotide sequence: TGTGCCAGCAGTTTCCAAGGCTATGAGCAGTTCTTC.

Regarding this clonotype: Just one base apart from a much larger clone, this may be a read error. Here the CDR3 omits its conserved ending phenylalanine or tryptophan, so a read error is the likely source. The chain carries TRBV20-1 and TRBJ1-3, with TRBD1 matching 7 bases. This CDR3 region has 15 residues. Germline V gene data show CDR1 as DFQATT and CDR2 as SNEGSKA (reference sequence). The CDR3 bases are TGCCGACGCGTTTGGACAGGTCTTTTCGGAAACACCATATATTTA. Its translation: CRRVWTGLFGNTIYL.

This clonotype showed up many times. J is TRBJ2-1 and V is TRBV6-2 or TRBV6-3, with 7 bases matching TRBD2. CDR1 is MNHEY, CDR2 SVGEGT, per germline. Trimming at V came to 6 bases and at J to 6 bases, leaving 11 bases not matched to a gene. The CDR3 is 15 amino acids. CDR3 loop: CASSTGGSGPNEQFF. The CDR3 coding sequence is TGTGCCAGCAGCACCGGCGGGAGTGGGCCCAATGAGCAGTTCTTC.

Many counts were recorded for this clonotype. The V call is TRBV12-3 or TRBV12-4, the J call TRBJ2-1; tentative D call: TRBD1 (6 bases). The length of the CDR3 is 12 residues. The germline V and J ends were trimmed by 10 bases and 7 bases, with 14 bases remaining between them. For the CDR3, the DNA is TGTGCCACCCTCCTGAGGGGGAATGAGCAGTTCTTC. Translated, it gives CATLLRGNEQFF.

This clonotype was observed at least ten times. J is TRBJ2-1 and V is TRBV20-1; 8 nucleotides line up with TRBD2. This CDR3 is built from 15 residues. The V gene end was trimmed by 1 base and the J gene end by 7 bases; junction bases not matched to a gene: 9. Germline values: CDR1 DFQATT, CDR2 SNEGSKA (reference sequence). In DNA, the CDR3 is TGCAGTGCTAGAGTGGCTAGCGGGTCCGATAATGAGCAGTTCTTC. It translates to CSARVASGSDNEQFF.

Many counts were recorded for this clonotype. The rearrangement uses TRBV7-9 and TRBJ2-3; no clear D gene. Trimming pared 4 bases from V and 1 base from J, leaving 9 bases between. The germline V gene encodes CDR1 SEHNR and CDR2 FQNEAQ (reference sequence). The CDR3 is 14 amino acids. This CDR3 is CASSSPGGTDTQYF. The CDR3 DNA sequence: TGTGCCAGCAGCTCCCCGGGCGGCACAGATACGCAGTATTTT.

This clonotype occurred many times. The chain couples TRBV20-1 to TRBJ2-7, with D possibly called TRBD1 or TRBD2 (7 bases each). Looked up from germline, CDR1 is DFQATT and CDR2 is SNEGSKA (reference sequence). The CDR3 runs to 17 residues. V gave up 1 base and J gave up 3 bases, with 22 bases separating them. As DNA, the CDR3 is TGCAGTGCTAGAGCGAACGTCGACAGGGACTATCTCTACGAGCAGTACTTC. This gives the protein CSARANVDRDYLYEQYF.

This clonotype was detected many times. This chain links TRBV7-9 with TRBJ2-7; D is undetermined. CDR1 and CDR2 (germline): SEHNR, FQNEAQ (reference sequence). This CDR3 comprises 14 residues. Trimming left V 3 bases short and J 5 bases short, with 14 bases between. The CDR3 DNA follows: TGTGCCAGCAGCTTCTTCTCCAGCGAGGACGAGCAGTACTTC. Translation gives CASSFFSSEDEQYF. The whole variable domain, filled in from reference TRBV7-9 and TRBJ2-7, reads DTGVSQNPRHKITKRGQNVTFRCDPISEHNRLYWYRQTLGQGPEFLTYFQNEAQLEKSRLLSDRFSAERPKGSFSTLEIQRTEQGDSAMYLCASSFFSSEDEQYFGPGTRLTVT.

This clonotype came up many times. The gene calls are TRBV5-6 and TRBJ2-7; D is undetermined. Germline loops: CDR1 SGHDT, CDR2 YYEEEE. Trimming cost V 3 bases and J 2 bases, with 6 bases left between them. The CDR3 loop spans 12 amino acids. The CDR3 bases are TGTGCCAGCAGCTCCCACCCCTACGAGCAGTACTTC. This sequence encodes CASSSHPYEQYF.

In this sample, this clonotype turned up many times. The rearrangement uses TRBV5-5 and TRBJ2-1; D is uncertain. The CDR3 is made up of 11 amino acids. Trimming took 0 bases from V and 9 from J, leaving 4 bases between them. Germline loops: CDR1 SGHKS, CDR2 YYEKEE (reference sequence). DNA of the CDR3: TGTGCCAGCAGCTTGGTAATTGAGCAGTTCTTC. As protein: CASSLVIEQFF.